These 28 T cell receptor beta chains came from one sample sequenced in a study of T cell responses to AZD1222 COVID-19 vaccine. Generated by immunoSEQ multiplex PCR, the TCRdb table keeps only in-frame clones and is missing some. The sample shows 130,000 or so clones, about nine tenths of them seen only once. The sequenced sample was peripheral blood, obtained on day 0 of AZD1222 vaccination. These receptor sequences come from an adult in good health.

V and J are TRBV18 and TRBJ2-7, with D perhaps matching TRBD1 (6 bases). V lost 2 bases to trimming and J lost 12 bases, with 23 bases between them. The germline gives CDR1 KGHSH, CDR2 LQKENI. The CDR3 loop spans 15 amino acids. This chain's CDR3 is CASSPMEQKGVLGYF. CDR3 bases: TGTGCCAGCTCACCAATGGAGCAGAAGGGGGTCCTTGGGTACTTC.

The chain recombines TRBV7-6 with TRBJ2-1; unclear D gene. This CDR3 spans 13 amino acids. Germline V gene lookup returns CDR1 SGHVS and CDR2 FNYEAQ. V lost 1 base to trimming and J lost 10 bases, with 11 bases between them. The CDR3 bases are TGTGCCAGCAGCTTAGATCAGCTAGGCGAGCAGTTCTTC. This translates into CASSLDQLGEQFF.

The J gene is TRBJ2-7, the V gene TRBV29-1; 8 bases map to TRBD1. The CDR3 sequence is 12 residues long. Trimming took 6 bases from V and 5 from J; bases not matched to a gene: 6. CDR1 is SQVTM, CDR2 ANQGSEA, per germline. The CDR3 here is CSVRTGYDEQYF. The CDR3 nucleotides are TGCAGCGTCCGGACAGGGTACGACGAGCAGTACTTC.

V usage is TRBV6-2 or TRBV6-3 and J usage is TRBJ2-1; 11 bases map to TRBD2. Germline values: CDR1 MNHEY, CDR2 SVGEGT. The CDR3 covers 15 residues. With V trimmed by 4 bases and J by 8 bases, 7 bases remained unmatched. The CDR3 DNA is TGTGCCAGCAGTTGGACTAGCGGGTCATTTTATGAGCAGTTCTTC. It is translated as CASSWTSGSFYEQFF.

This chain uses TRBV28 with TRBJ2-5; tentatively, D is TRBD1 or TRBD2 (5 bases each). Germline V CDR1 and CDR2: MDHEN, SYDVKM. V was trimmed by 5 bases and J by 4 bases, leaving 11 bases between them. CDR3 length equals 13 residues. CDR3 sequence reads: CASSPGRGETQYF. The CDR3 DNA reads TGTGCCAGCAGTCCGGGACGGGGAGAGACCCAGTACTTC.

The chain has TRBV2 and TRBJ2-7; 9 bases fit TRBD1. The CDR3 is 13 residues long. The J segment lost 2 bases and the V segment lost 6 bases, leaving 2 bases of the junction unmatched. The germline V gene has CDR1 SNHLY and CDR2 FYNNEI. Here the CDR3 reads CASRRDRAYEQYF. The CDR3 bases are TGTGCCAGCAGGCGGGACAGGGCCTACGAGCAGTACTTC.

The chain joins TRBV6-6 to TRBJ1-1; D is perhaps TRBD1 (6 bases). V shed 5 bases and J shed 4 bases, with 14 bases lying between them. Germline V lookup: CDR1 MNHNY, CDR2 SVGAGI (reference sequence). This CDR3 spans 14 amino acids. The CDR3: CASSPEQGRTEAFF. The CDR3 nucleotides read TGTGCCAGCAGTCCAGAACAGGGTCGCACTGAAGCTTTCTTT.

This clone was detected once. The chain combines TRBV19 with TRBJ2-7, with a tentative D call TRBD1 (7 bases). The V and J ends lost 5 bases and 7 bases respectively, with 18 bases between them. The CDR3 loop spans 14 amino acids. The germline V gene encodes CDR1 LNHDA and CDR2 SQIVND (reference sequence). The DNA of the CDR3 is TGTGCCAGTAGTTCCATTACAGGGGAGGAGGAGCAGTACTTC. This sequence encodes CASSSITGEEEQYF.

The J gene is TRBJ1-5, the V gene TRBV18, with D maybe TRBD1 (6 bases). CDR3 size: 15 residues. Germline CDR1 is KGHSH and CDR2 is LQKENI. The V end was cut by 4 bases, the J end by 2 bases, with 12 bases between. As DNA, the CDR3 is TGTGCCAGCTCACAGGGGGTTACGGGCAATCAGCCCCAGCATTTT. It is translated as CASSQGVTGNQPQHF. Full variable domain (remainder filled in from reference TRBV18 and TRBJ1-5): NAGVMQNPRHLVRRRGQEARLRCSPMKGHSHVYWYRQLPEEGLKFMVYLQKENIIDESGMPKERFSAEFPKEGPSILRIQQVVRGDSAAYFCASSQGVTGNQPQHFGDGTRLSIL.

The J gene is TRBJ1-5, the V gene TRBV20-1, with D possibly being TRBD1 (6 bases). The germline V gene has CDR1 DFQATT and CDR2 SNEGSKA (reference sequence). V dropped 3 bases and J dropped 2 bases, with 14 bases sitting between them. CDR3 length equals 15 residues. This CDR3 is CSASDGTLRNQPQHF. The CDR3 DNA sequence: TGCAGTGCTAGTGACGGGACACTTCGCAATCAGCCCCAGCATTTT.

The chain combines TRBV28 with TRBJ2-3; D is perhaps TRBD2 (5 bases). The germline V gene encodes CDR1 MDHEN and CDR2 SYDVKM. The CDR3 loop spans 12 amino acids. Trimming left V 7 bases short and J 9 bases short, with 14 bases between. CDR3 protein: CASTGDRVTQYF. DNA for the CDR3: TGTGCCAGCACCGGGGATAGAGTAACGCAGTATTTT.

The chain carries TRBV11-2 and TRBJ2-5; TRBD2 matches at 12 bases. The CDR3 spans 16 residues. The germline gives CDR1 SGHAT, CDR2 FQNNGV. The V and J ends lost 3 bases and 1 base, in that order; junction bases with no gene match: 3. CDR3 nucleotides: TGTGCCAGCAGCTTCGGACTAGCGGGGTCCCAAGAGACCCAGTACTTC. As protein: CASSFGLAGSQETQYF. The full variable domain, its missing parts supplied by reference TRBV11-2 and TRBJ2-5, is EAGVAQSPRYKIIEKRQSVAFWCNPISGHATLYWYQQILGQGPKLLIQFQNNGVVDDSQLPKDRFSAERLKGVDSTLKIQPAKLEDSAVYLCASSFGLAGSQETQYFGPGTRLLVL.

This chain joins TRBV5-1 and TRBJ2-1, with TRBD2 identical over 10 bases. V dropped 3 bases and J dropped 1; count of bases not matched to a gene: 13. Germline V gene lookup returns CDR1 SGHRS and CDR2 YFSETQ. CDR3 size: 19 residues. The DNA for the CDR3 is TGCGCCAGCAGCTGGGGCCGTGGCAGCGGGAGGGGTTCCTACAATGAGCAGTTCTTC. Amino acid sequence: CASSWGRGSGRGSYNEQFF.

J is TRBJ2-7 and V is TRBV7-2; D is ambiguous. CDR1 and CDR2 (germline): SGHTA, FQGNSA. CDR3 length equals 13 residues. The V end was cut by 3 bases, the J end by 2 bases, with 8 bases between. The CDR3 coding sequence is TGTGCCAGCAGCTTCGTAGGGACCTACGAGCAGTACTTC. Translation: CASSFVGTYEQYF.

The rearrangement links TRBV9 to TRBJ2-1, with a tentative D call TRBD2 (5 bases). The CDR3 is 11 amino acids. The germline gives CDR1 SGDLS, CDR2 YYNGEE. V was cut by 4 bases and J by 7 bases, with 6 bases left in between. Here the CDR3 reads CASSRGNEQFF. CDR3 coding DNA: TGTGCCAGCAGCAGAGGGAATGAGCAGTTCTTC.

The V and J genes are TRBV27 and TRBJ1-6; TRBD1 might be the D (5 bases). Germline V gene sequence: CDR1 MNHEY, CDR2 SMNVEV (reference sequence). V was trimmed by 8 bases and J by 3 bases, leaving 17 bases between them. The CDR3 covers 16 residues. This CDR3 reads CASRGLGDRYNSPLHF. CDR3 coding DNA: TGTGCCAGCCGGGGACTCGGCGACCGCTATAATTCACCCCTCCACTTT.

This chain uses TRBV28 with TRBJ2-3; a possible D gene is TRBD2 (6 bases). Germline V gene lookup returns CDR1 MDHEN and CDR2 SYDVKM. The CDR3 loop spans 15 amino acids. V dropped 5 bases and J dropped 1 base, with 13 bases sitting between them. The CDR3 DNA is TGTGCCAGCAGTCTTAGCGGCCCGGGCACAGATACGCAGTATTTT. This encodes CASSLSGPGTDTQYF.

CDR3 sequence: CASSVAGRAAGVPDTQYF. The DNA for the CDR3 is TGTGCCAGCAGCGTAGCGGGTCGGGCGGCGGGAGTCCCAGATACGCAGTATTTT. This chain joins TRBV9 and TRBJ2-3; 7 bases are a match to TRBD2. From germline, CDR1 is SGDLS and CDR2 YYNGEE. CDR3 length: 18 residues. With V trimmed by 0 bases and J by 4 bases, 14 bases remained unmatched.

In DNA form, the CDR3 reads TGTGCCAGCAGCTCCCAATCCCCTGGCGGGATCTACAATGAGCAGTTCTTC. As protein: CASSSQSPGGIYNEQFF. The rearrangement joins TRBV13 to TRBJ2-1, with a weak D call TRBD2 (6 bases). This CDR3 has 17 residues. The V end lost 4 bases, the J end lost 3 bases, and 19 bases lay between the germline ends. Germline V gene sequence: CDR1 PRHDT, CDR2 FYEKMQ (reference sequence). Looking up the rest from reference TRBV13 and TRBJ2-1 gives the full variable domain: AAGVIQSPRHLIKEKRETATLKCYPIPRHDTVYWYQQGPGQDPQFLISFYEKMQSDKGSIPDRFSAQQFSDYHSELNMSSLELGDSALYFCASSSQSPGGIYNEQFFGPGTRLTVL.

The rearrangement uses TRBV18 and TRBJ2-7; 9 nucleotides line up with TRBD1. Germline V lookup: CDR1 KGHSH, CDR2 LQKENI. V lost 1 base to trimming and J lost 1 base; unmatched junction nucleotides: 5. The CDR3 covers 16 residues. CDR3 sequence reads: CASSPQAGQGSYEQYF. CDR3 bases: TGTGCCAGCTCACCACAAGCGGGACAGGGATCCTACGAGCAGTACTTC.

The gene calls are TRBV28 and TRBJ1-5; D ambiguous. The CDR3 is made up of 15 amino acids. Germline V gene data show CDR1 as MDHEN and CDR2 as SYDVKM. V shed 5 bases and J shed 4 bases, with 15 bases lying between them. This CDR3 reads CASSPQSGPNQPQHF. CDR3 sequence (DNA): TGTGCCAGCAGTCCCCAAAGTGGGCCTAATCAGCCCCAGCATTTT.

The V and J genes are TRBV3-1 (or the pseudogene TRBV3-2) and TRBJ2-3; TRBD1 or TRBD2 may be the D gene (5 bases each). V lost 0 bases and J 5 bases, leaving 6 bases between the germline ends. The CDR3 spans 13 residues. CDR1 and CDR2 (germline): LGHDT, YNNKEL (reference sequence). The CDR3 nucleotides are TGTGCCAGCAGCCAAGATGGGGGAGATACGCAGTATTTT. It yields the protein CASSQDGGDTQYF.

This chain links TRBV6-6 with TRBJ1-3; 9 nucleotides line up with TRBD1. Germline V gene sequence: CDR1 MNHNY, CDR2 SVGAGI (reference sequence). V shed 6 bases, J shed 2 bases, and the junction held 11 bases outside the gene matches. The CDR3 runs to 17 residues. CDR3 sequence (DNA): TGTGCCAGCAGCCGACAGGGGGAGGGCACCACTGGAAACACCATATATTTT. It translates to CASSRQGEGTTGNTIYF.

Comments on this clone: An end of the junction differs from the germline gene, which may be a read error. The chain links TRBV19 to TRBJ2-7, with TRBD1 matching over 10 bases. The CDR3 is made up of 14 amino acids. The germline CDR1 and CDR2 sequences are LNHDA and SQIVND (reference sequence). Here the CDR3 DNA reads TGTGCCAGTAGGGGACAGGGGACCTCCCACGAGCAGTACTTC. It yields the protein CASRGQGTSHEQYF.

The chain uses TRBV15 and TRBJ2-7; TRBD1 might be the D (5 bases). The length of the CDR3 is 15 residues. The V and J ends lost 0 bases and 0 bases respectively, with 9 bases between them. Germline CDR1 is LNHNV and CDR2 is YYDKDF (reference sequence). CDR3 DNA: TGTGCCACCAGCAGAGATAGACAGAGCTCCTACGAGCAGTACTTC. This sequence encodes CATSRDRQSSYEQYF.

This chain links TRBV28 with TRBJ2-1, with D maybe TRBD2 (5 bases). The V gene's germline CDR1 is MDHEN and CDR2 SYDVKM. The CDR3 runs 14 residues. V gave up 7 bases and J gave up 4 bases, with 14 bases separating them. CDR3 amino acids: CASIRTGSYNEQFF. DNA of the CDR3: TGTGCCAGCATCCGGACTGGCTCTTACAATGAGCAGTTCTTC.

V usage is TRBV6-4 and J usage is TRBJ2-1; no definite D call. Germline V gene data show CDR1 as MRHNA and CDR2 as SNTAGT. This CDR3 comprises 13 residues. The V end lost 3 bases, the J end lost 10 bases, and 13 bases lay between the germline ends. The CDR3 region is CASSEGLLSEQFF. CDR3 sequence (DNA): TGTGCCAGCAGTGAAGGATTGCTGTCAGAGCAGTTCTTC.

The gene calls are TRBV2 and TRBJ2-7; 10 nucleotides line up with TRBD2. This CDR3 contains 17 residues. From germline, CDR1 is SNHLY and CDR2 FYNNEI. The V segment lost 3 bases and the J segment 6 bases; nucleotides outside the gene matches: 14. The DNA for the CDR3 is TGTGCCAGCAGTGAGGGGCGGACGCCCGAGCGGGAGGGCGAGCAGTACTTC. Its translation is CASSEGRTPEREGEQYF.